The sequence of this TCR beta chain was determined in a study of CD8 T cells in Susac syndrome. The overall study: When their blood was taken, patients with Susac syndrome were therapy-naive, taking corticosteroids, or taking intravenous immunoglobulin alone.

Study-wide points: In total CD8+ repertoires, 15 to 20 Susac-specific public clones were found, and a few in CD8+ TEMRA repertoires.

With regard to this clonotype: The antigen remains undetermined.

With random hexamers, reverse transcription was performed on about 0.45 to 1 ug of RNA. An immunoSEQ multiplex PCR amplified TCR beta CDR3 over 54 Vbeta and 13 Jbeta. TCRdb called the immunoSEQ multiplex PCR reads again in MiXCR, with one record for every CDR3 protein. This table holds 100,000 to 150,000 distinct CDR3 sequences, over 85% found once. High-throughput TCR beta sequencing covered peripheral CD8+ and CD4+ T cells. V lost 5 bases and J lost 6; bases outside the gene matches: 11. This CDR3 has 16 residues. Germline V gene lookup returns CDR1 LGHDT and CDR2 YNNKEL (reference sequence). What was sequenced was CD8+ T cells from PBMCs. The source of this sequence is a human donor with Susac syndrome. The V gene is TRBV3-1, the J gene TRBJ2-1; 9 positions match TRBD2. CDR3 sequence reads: CASSSVGLAGINEQFF. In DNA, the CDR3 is TGTGCCAGCAGCTCTGTCGGGCTAGCGGGGATCAATGAGCAGTTCTTC.